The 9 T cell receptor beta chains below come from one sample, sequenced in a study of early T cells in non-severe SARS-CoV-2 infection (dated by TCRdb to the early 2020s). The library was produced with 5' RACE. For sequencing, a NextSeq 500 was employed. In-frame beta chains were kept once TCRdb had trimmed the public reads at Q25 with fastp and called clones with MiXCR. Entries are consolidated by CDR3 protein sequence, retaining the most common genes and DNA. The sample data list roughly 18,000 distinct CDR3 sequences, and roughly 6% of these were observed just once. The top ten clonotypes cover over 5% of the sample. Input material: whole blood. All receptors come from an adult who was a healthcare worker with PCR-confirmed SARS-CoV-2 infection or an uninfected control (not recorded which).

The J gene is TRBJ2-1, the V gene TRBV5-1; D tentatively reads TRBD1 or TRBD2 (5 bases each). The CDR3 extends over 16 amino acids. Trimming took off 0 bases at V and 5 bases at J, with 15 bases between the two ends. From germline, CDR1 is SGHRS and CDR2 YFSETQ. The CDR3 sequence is CASSLAGTQPHNEQFF. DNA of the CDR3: TGCGCCAGCAGCTTGGCCGGGACCCAACCGCACAATGAGCAGTTCTTC.

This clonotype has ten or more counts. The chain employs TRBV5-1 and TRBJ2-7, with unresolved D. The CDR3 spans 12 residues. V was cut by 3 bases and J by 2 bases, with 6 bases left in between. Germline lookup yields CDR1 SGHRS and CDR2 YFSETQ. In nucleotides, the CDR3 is TGCGCCAGCAGCTCCAGCACCTACGAGCAGTACTTC. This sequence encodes CASSSSTYEQYF.

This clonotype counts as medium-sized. This CDR3 is CSTAGSNEKLFF. The DNA for the CDR3 is TGCAGTACCGCGGGATCAAATGAAAAACTGTTTTTT. The chain combines TRBV20-1 with TRBJ1-4; D is uncertain. Germline CDR1 and CDR2: DFQATT and SNEGSKA (reference sequence). The CDR3 has 12 residues. V lost 8 bases, J lost 5 bases, and 12 bases lay in between.

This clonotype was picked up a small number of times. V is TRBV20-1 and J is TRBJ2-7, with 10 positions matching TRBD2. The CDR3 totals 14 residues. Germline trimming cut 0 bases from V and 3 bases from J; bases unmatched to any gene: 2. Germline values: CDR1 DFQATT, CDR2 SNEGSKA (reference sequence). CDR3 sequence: CSAREASGSYEQYF. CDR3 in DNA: TGCAGTGCTAGAGAGGCTAGCGGGAGCTACGAGCAGTACTTC.

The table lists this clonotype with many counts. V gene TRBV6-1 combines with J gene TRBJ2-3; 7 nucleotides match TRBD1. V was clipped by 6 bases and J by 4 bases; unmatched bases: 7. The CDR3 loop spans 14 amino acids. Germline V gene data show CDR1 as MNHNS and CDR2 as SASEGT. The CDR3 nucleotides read TGTGCCAGCAGCCTGACAGGGAGCGCAGATACGCAGTATTTT. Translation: CASSLTGSADTQYF.

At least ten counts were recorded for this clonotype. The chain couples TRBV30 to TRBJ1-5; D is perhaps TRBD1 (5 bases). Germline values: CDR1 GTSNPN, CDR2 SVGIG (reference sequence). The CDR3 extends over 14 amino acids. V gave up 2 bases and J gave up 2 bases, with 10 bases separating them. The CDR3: CAWSPPGRNQPQHF. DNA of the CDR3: TGTGCCTGGAGTCCGCCGGGGCGCAATCAGCCCCAGCATTTT. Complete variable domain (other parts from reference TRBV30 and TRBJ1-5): SQTIHQWPATLVQPVGSPLSLECTVEGTSNPNLYWYRQAAGRGLQLLFYSVGIGQISSEVPQNLSASRPQDRQFILSSKKLLLSDSGFYLCAWSPPGRNQPQHFGDGTRLSIL.

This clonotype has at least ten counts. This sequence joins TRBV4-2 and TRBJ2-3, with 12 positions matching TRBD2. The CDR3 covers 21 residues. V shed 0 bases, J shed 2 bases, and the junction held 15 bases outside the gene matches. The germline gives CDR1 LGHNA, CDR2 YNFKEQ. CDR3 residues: CASSQDRLPTSGRRDTDTQYF. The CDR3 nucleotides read TGTGCCAGCAGCCAAGACAGACTACCGACTAGCGGGAGAAGGGACACAGATACGCAGTATTTT.

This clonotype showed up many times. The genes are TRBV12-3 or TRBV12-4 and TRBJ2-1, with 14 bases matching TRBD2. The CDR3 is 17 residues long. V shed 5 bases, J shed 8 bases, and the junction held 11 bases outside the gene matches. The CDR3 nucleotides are TGTGCCAGCAGTCCCCGACTAGCGGGAGGGCCAGTGGATGAGCAGTTCTTC. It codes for CASSPRLAGGPVDEQFF.

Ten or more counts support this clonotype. The chain's CDR3 is CASSLVPSGRAKLDEQFF. CDR3 sequence (DNA): TGCGCCAGCAGCTTGGTCCCTAGCGGGAGGGCCAAATTAGATGAGCAGTTCTTC. The V and J genes are TRBV5-1 and TRBJ2-1; 12 nucleotides agree with TRBD2. Germline CDR1 and CDR2: SGHRS and YFSETQ. Trimming took 0 bases from V and 8 from J; bases not matched to a gene: 12. This CDR3 is 18 amino acids long.